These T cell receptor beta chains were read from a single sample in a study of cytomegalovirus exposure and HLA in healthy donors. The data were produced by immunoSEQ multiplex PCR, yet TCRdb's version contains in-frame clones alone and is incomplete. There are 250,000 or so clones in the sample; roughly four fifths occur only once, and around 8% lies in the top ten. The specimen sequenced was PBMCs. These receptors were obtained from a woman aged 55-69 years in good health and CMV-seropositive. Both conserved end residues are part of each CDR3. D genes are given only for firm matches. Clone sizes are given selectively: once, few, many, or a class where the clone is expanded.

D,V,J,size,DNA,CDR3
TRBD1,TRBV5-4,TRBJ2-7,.,TGTGCCAGCAGCTGGACAGGGGGAGAGCAGTACTTC,CASSWTGGEQYF
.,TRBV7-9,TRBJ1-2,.,TGTGCCAGCAGCTACCCCGACAGCCTCTATGGCTACACCTTC,CASSYPDSLYGYTF
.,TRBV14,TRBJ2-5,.,TGTGCCAGCAGCCAAGGAGGGACCCAGTACTTC,CASSQGGTQYF
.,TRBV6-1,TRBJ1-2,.,TGTGCCAGCACCCGACAGCCTACCTATGGCTACACCTTC,CASTRQPTYGYTF
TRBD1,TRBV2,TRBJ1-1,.,TGTGCCAGCGAGCCTCAGGGACAGTGGAACACTGAAGCTTTCTTT,CASEPQGQWNTEAFF
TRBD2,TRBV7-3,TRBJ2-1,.,TGTGCCAGCAGCTTAATTTCTAGCGGGAGGGGCAATGAGCAGTTCTTC,CASSLISSGRGNEQFF
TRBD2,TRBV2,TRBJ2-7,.,TGTGCCAGCAGTGGGATAGCGGGACGGGACGAGCAGTACTTC,CASSGIAGRDEQYF
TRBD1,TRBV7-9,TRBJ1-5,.,TGTGCCAGCAGCCAAGACAGGGCGGGCAATCAGCCCCAGCATTTT,CASSQDRAGNQPQHF
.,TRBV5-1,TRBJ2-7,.,TGCGCCAGCAGCTTGGACGGGACTGGGACCTACGAGCAGTACTTC,CASSLDGTGTYEQYF
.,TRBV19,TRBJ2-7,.,TGTGCCAGTAGTGATCGACAGGCCTACGAGCAGTACTTC,CASSDRQAYEQYF
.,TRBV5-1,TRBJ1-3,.,TGCGCCAGCAGCTTAGGGGAACAGCTTAACTCTGGAAACACCATATATTTT,CASSLGEQLNSGNTIYF
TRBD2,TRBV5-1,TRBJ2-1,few,TGCGCCAGCAGCTTGGAGACTAGCGGGAGAAATGAGCAGTTCTTC,CASSLETSGRNEQFF
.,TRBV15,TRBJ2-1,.,TGTGCCACCAGCAGACTTCAGCCCGGGTCCTACAATGAGCAGTTCTTC,CATSRLQPGSYNEQFF
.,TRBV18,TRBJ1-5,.,TGTGCCAGCTCAATGGCTCCGAGCAATCAGCCCCAGCATTTT,CASSMAPSNQPQHF
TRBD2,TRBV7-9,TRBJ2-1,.,TGTGCCAGCAGCTCCCGGGAGGGCCTCGAGCAGTTCTTC,CASSSREGLEQFF
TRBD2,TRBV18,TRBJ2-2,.,TGTGCCAGCTCGTATACTAGCGCGCACACCGGGGAGCTGTTTTTT,CASSYTSAHTGELFF
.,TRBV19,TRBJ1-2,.,TGTGCCAGTAGTTGGACAGACTATGGCTACACCTTC,CASSWTDYGYTF
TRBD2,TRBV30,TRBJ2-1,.,TGTGCCTGGAGTTTGGGGCTAGCGGTATCCTACAATGAGCAGTTCTTC,CAWSLGLAVSYNEQFF
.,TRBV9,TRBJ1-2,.,TGTGCCAGCAGCGTAGGTGCAGGGGAAGTTTCAAGGGGCTACACCTTC,CASSVGAGEVSRGYTF
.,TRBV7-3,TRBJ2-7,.,TGTGCCAGCAGCTTAGAGCGCCTCTCCTACGAGCAGTACTTC,CASSLERLSYEQYF